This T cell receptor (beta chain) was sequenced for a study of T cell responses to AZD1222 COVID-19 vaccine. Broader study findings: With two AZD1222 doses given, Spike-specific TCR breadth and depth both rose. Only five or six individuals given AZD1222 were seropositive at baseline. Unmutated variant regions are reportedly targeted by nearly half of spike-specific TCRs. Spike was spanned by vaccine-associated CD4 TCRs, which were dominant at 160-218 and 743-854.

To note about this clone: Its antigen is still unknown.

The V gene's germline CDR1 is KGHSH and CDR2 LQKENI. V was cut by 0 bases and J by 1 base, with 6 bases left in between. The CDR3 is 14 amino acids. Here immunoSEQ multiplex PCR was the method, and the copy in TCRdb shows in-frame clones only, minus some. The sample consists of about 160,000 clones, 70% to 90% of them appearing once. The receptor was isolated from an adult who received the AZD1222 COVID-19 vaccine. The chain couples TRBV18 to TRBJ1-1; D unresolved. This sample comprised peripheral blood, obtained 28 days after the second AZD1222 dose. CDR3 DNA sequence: TGTGCCAGCTCACCACCGGCAGGGAACACTGAAGCTTTCTTT. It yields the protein CASSPPAGNTEAFF.